Below are 14 T cell receptor beta chains sequenced from a single sample in a study of CD8 T cells in ankylosing spondylitis. MiXCR, applied by TCRdb to the 5' RACE reads, yields one record per CDR3 protein. The table has 200,000 or so distinct CDR3 sequences, more than 25% seen once. Source material: blood, either unsorted or a sorted T cell fraction (not recorded which). Receptor source: a male donor with ankylosing spondylitis or in good health (not recorded which).

V is TRBV20-1 and J is TRBJ2-1; no firm D call. Trimming left V 8 bases short and J 5 bases short, with 7 bases between. The CDR3 contains 10 residues. The germline V gene encodes CDR1 DFQATT and CDR2 SNEGSKA (reference sequence). The CDR3 coding sequence is TGCAGTTCAATCGACAATGAGCAGTTCTTC. This gives the protein CSSIDNEQFF.

The J gene is TRBJ1-6, the V gene TRBV10-3; the D gene is possibly TRBD1 (5 bases). The CDR3 loop spans 15 amino acids. CDR1 and CDR2 from the germline V gene are ENHRY and SYGVKD. V was trimmed by 0 bases and J by 5 bases, leaving 8 bases between them. CDR3 bases: TGTGCCATCAGTGAGTCGCCAGGGAATAATTCACCCCTCCACTTT. Its protein product is CAISESPGNNSPLHF.

The V call is TRBV7-2, the J call TRBJ2-5; D is possibly TRBD1 (5 bases). CDR3 length equals 13 residues. Trimming stripped 0 bases from V and 4 bases from J, with 6 bases between. Germline V gene sequence: CDR1 SGHTA, CDR2 FQGNSA. CDR3 residues: CASSLAQGETQYF. The CDR3 DNA is TGTGCCAGCAGCTTAGCGCAGGGAGAGACCCAGTACTTC.

In this sample, this clonotype turned up a few times. This rearrangement joins TRBV5-1 to TRBJ2-5, with TRBD2 matching 12 bases. CDR3 length: 16 residues. With V trimmed by 4 bases and J by 5 bases, 9 bases remained unmatched. The V gene's germline CDR1 is SGHRS and CDR2 YFSETQ. The CDR3: CASSPGLAGWGETQYF. The CDR3 DNA reads TGCGCCAGCAGCCCCGGACTAGCGGGATGGGGGGAGACCCAGTACTTC.

V usage is TRBV5-1 and J usage is TRBJ2-1; 7 bases are shared with TRBD1. There are 13 residues in the CDR3. CDR1 and CDR2 (germline): SGHRS, YFSETQ. V shed 4 bases and J 5 bases; nucleotides not matched to a gene: 3. CDR3 loop: CASSTGQHNEQFF. CDR3 coding DNA: TGCGCCAGCAGCACGGGACAGCACAATGAGCAGTTCTTC.

Ten or more counts support this clonotype. This chain joins TRBV20-1 and TRBJ2-7; 7 nucleotides align to TRBD1. Germline V gives CDR1 DFQATT, CDR2 SNEGSKA (reference sequence). The CDR3 is made up of 12 amino acids. Trimming at V came to 4 bases and at J to 2 bases, leaving 2 bases not matched to a gene. The CDR3 reads CSATGTAYEQYF. CDR3 nucleotides: TGCAGTGCTACCGGGACAGCCTACGAGCAGTACTTC.

This chain joins TRBV20-1 and TRBJ2-5; D remains ambiguous. V was shortened by 0 bases and J by 5 bases, with 7 bases between the two germline ends. Looked up from germline, CDR1 is DFQATT and CDR2 is SNEGSKA (reference sequence). The CDR3 covers 12 residues. The CDR3 region has the DNA TGCAGTGCTAGAGACCACCCCGAGACCCAGTACTTC. Translating gives CSARDHPETQYF.

This chain joins TRBV7-3 and TRBJ1-1, with D perhaps TRBD1 (6 bases). The CDR3 length is 21 residues. Germline V gene lookup returns CDR1 SGHTA and CDR2 FQGTGA. V lost 1 base and J 2 bases, leaving 29 bases between the germline ends. The CDR3 nucleotides are TGTGCCAGCAGCTTAAGGGCCTGGGGTACGGGGGGCCCCAAGGCAAACACTGAAGCTTTCTTT. It specifies CASSLRAWGTGGPKANTEAFF. Full variable domain (remainder filled in from reference TRBV7-3 and TRBJ1-1): GAGVSQTPSNKVTEKGKYVELRCDPISGHTALYWYRQSLGQGPEFLIYFQGTGAADDSGLPNDRFFAVRPEGSVSTLKIQRTERGDSAVYLCASSLRAWGTGGPKANTEAFFGQGTRLTVV.

The chain is built from TRBV20-1 and TRBJ2-7; TRBD2 matches 8 bases. Germline lookup yields CDR1 DFQATT and CDR2 SNEGSKA (reference sequence). The CDR3 is made up of 12 amino acids. With 7 bases clipped from V and 2 bases from J, the junction kept 4 bases outside the gene matches. CDR3 residues: CSVRREAYEQYF. DNA for the CDR3: TGCAGTGTTCGGCGGGAGGCCTACGAGCAGTACTTC.

This clonotype was seen many times. The CDR3: CASSLGGTYNEQFF. CDR3 sequence (DNA): TGTGCCAGCAGCTTAGGCGGGACTTACAATGAGCAGTTCTTC. This sequence joins TRBV7-9 and TRBJ2-1; TRBD2 is a possible D gene (6 bases). The CDR3 loop spans 14 amino acids. V was cut by 1 base and J by 4 bases, with 8 bases left in between. Germline-derived CDR1 and CDR2 are SEHNR and FQNEAQ (reference sequence).

Comments on this clonotype: Germline is not matched at one junction end, which may reflect a read error. The chain has TRBV15 and TRBJ2-1; 10 positions agree with TRBD2. Germline-derived CDR1 and CDR2 are LNHNV and YYDKDF (reference sequence). The CDR3 runs to 16 residues. The CDR3 DNA follows: TGTGCCACCAGCAGAGATCCTAGCGGGAGTATTAATGGGCAGTTCTTC. This gives the protein CATSRDPSGSINGQFF.

This clonotype showed up many times. The chain carries TRBV18 and TRBJ2-7; TRBD2 is a possible D gene (6 bases). The CDR3 contains 14 residues. Germline values: CDR1 KGHSH, CDR2 LQKENI. The V gene lost 3 bases and the J gene lost 0 bases, with 9 bases spanning the gap. CDR3 in DNA: TGTGCCAGCTCACCCCTGGACTACTCCTACGAGCAGTACTTC. It yields the protein CASSPLDYSYEQYF.

This clonotype has just a few counts. The rearrangement joins TRBV5-1 to TRBJ2-2; 8 bases are a match to TRBD2. Germline lookup yields CDR1 SGHRS and CDR2 YFSETQ. The V gene end was trimmed by 1 base and the J gene end by 5 bases; junction bases not matched to a gene: 1. The length of the CDR3 is 14 residues. The CDR3 protein is CASSLPSGTGELFF. The CDR3 DNA reads TGCGCCAGCAGCTTGCCTAGCGGGACCGGGGAGCTGTTTTTT. The complete variable domain, with remaining parts taken from reference TRBV5-1 and TRBJ2-2, reads KAGVTQTPRYLIKTRGQQVTLSCSPISGHRSVSWYQQTPGQGLQFLFEYFSETQRNKGNFPGRFSGRQFSNSRSEMNVSTLELGDSALYLCASSLPSGTGELFFGEGSRLTVL.

This clonotype turned up a few times. The V gene is TRBV20-1, the J gene TRBJ2-3; the match to TRBD2 covers 8 bases. The length of the CDR3 is 13 residues. J gave up 6 bases and V 2 bases, and 4 bases lay outside the gene matches. Germline loops: CDR1 DFQATT, CDR2 SNEGSKA (reference sequence). The CDR3 sequence is CSARREGQDTQYF. The CDR3 nucleotides are TGCAGTGCTAGACGGGAGGGCCAGGATACGCAGTATTTT.